This paragraph reports one TCR beta chain. Its cognate antigen is unknown. Looked up from germline, CDR1 is SGHRS and CDR2 is YFSETQ. Deletions cut 4 bases from V and 14 bases from J, with 22 bases between. The CDR3 runs 15 residues. PCR employed 60 Vbeta and 13 Jbeta primers. Profiling relied on immunoSEQ multiplex PCR, and the TCRdb table lists in-frame clones only, not all of them. In all, the sample yields 200,000 to 250,000 clones. This entry comes from a study of cytomegalovirus exposure and HLA in healthy donors. Study-wide points: A later analysis linked a missense DCLRE1C variant to TCR beta V- and J-gene trimming. Fewer N-insertions (relative to the 666-donor mean) were reportedly seen in an Asian-associated ancestry cluster in a later analysis.

The origin of this receptor is a woman in her twenties or thirties in good health and CMV-seropositive. The rearrangement joins TRBV5-1 to TRBJ1-6; D might be TRBD1 (6 bases). Material for sequencing was PBMCs. CDR3 sequence: CASSLRSTGFRSLHF. The CDR3 region has the DNA TGCGCCAGCAGCCTGCGTTCGACAGGTTTCAGGTCCCTCCACTTT.